This TCR beta chain was obtained from a study of blood T cells in healthy people across ages. Trimming cost V 6 bases and J 4 bases, with 16 bases left between them. This CDR3 comprises 16 residues. CDR1 and CDR2 (germline): MNHEY, SVGAGI. With a J-beta primer mix and a sample-barcoded 5' primer, a second PCR ran about 7 to 11 cycles. Each cDNA molecule was tagged by a template-switch adaptor with 12 random nucleotides. TCRdb redid the calling of the 5' RACE reads with MiXCR, one entry per CDR3 protein. This sample has hundreds of thousands of distinct CDR3 sequences; 58% occur once, and the top ten carry approximately 20%. This clonotype was detected only a few times.

What was sequenced was blood. The V and J genes are TRBV6-5 and TRBJ1-6; D is uncertain. The clonotype originates from a man aged 25 to 40 in good health. CDR3 sequence: CASSRTHGLYNSPLHF. In DNA, the CDR3 is TGTGCCAGCAGCCGTACCCACGGACTGTATAATTCACCCCTCCACTTT.